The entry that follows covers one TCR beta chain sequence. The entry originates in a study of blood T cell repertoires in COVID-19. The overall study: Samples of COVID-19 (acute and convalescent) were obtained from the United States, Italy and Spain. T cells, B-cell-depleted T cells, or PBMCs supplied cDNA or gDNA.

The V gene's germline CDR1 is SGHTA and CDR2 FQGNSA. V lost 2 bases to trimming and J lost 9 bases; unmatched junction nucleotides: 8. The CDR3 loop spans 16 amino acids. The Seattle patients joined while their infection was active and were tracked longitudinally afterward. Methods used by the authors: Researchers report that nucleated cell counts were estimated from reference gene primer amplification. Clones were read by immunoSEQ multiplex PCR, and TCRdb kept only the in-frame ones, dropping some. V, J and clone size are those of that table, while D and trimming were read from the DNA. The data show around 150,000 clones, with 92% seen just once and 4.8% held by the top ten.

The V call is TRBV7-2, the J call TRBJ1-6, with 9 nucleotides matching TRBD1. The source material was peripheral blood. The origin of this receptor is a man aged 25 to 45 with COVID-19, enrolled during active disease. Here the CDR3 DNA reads TGTGCCAGCAGCTTAACCGGGACAGGGACTCCTTCACCCCTCCACTTT. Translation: CASSLTGTGTPSPLHF.